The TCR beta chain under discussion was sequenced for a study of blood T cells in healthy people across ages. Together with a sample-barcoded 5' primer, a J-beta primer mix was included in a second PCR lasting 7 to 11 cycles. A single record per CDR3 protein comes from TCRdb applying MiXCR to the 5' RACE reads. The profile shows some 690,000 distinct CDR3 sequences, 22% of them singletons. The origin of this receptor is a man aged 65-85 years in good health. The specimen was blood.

The CDR3 sequence is CASSTRQGGGTEAFF. The CDR3 DNA reads TGTGCCAGCAGCACCCGACAGGGCGGGGGGACTGAAGCTTTCTTT. J is TRBJ1-1 and V is TRBV7-3; 7 bases match TRBD1. This CDR3 is built from 15 residues. V lost 5 bases and J lost 5; bases outside the gene matches: 11. The germline V gene has CDR1 SGHTA and CDR2 FQGTGA.